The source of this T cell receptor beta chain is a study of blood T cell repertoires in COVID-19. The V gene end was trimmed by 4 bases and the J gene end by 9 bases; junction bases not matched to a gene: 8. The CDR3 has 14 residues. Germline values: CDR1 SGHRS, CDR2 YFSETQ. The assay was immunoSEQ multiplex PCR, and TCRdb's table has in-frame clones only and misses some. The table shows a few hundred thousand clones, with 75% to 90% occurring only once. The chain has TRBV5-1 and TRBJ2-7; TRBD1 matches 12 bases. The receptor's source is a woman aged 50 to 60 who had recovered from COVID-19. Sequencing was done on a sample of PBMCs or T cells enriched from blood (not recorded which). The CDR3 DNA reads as TGCGCCAGCAGCAGGGACAGGGGGCGCGACGGGCAGTACTTC. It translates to CASSRDRGRDGQYF.